These 25 T cell receptor beta chains were sequenced from one sample in a study of T cell responses to AZD1222 COVID-19 vaccine. Repertoires were generated with immunoSEQ multiplex PCR, while TCRdb's copy carries only in-frame clones and drops some. The sample lists roughly 250,000 clones; over 85% were seen once. This specimen consisted of peripheral blood, obtained on day 0 of AZD1222 vaccination. These receptors were taken from an adult in good health.

A remark on this clone: This sample includes further DNA sequences coding for the same CDR3. This chain uses TRBV28 with TRBJ1-2, with no clear D. The CDR3 loop spans 11 amino acids. With 8 bases removed from V and 1 base from J, the gap between germline ends came to 5 bases. Looked up from germline, CDR1 is MDHEN and CDR2 is SYDVKM. The CDR3, as DNA: TGTGCCAGCGGGAGTAACTATGGCTACACCTTC. Its translation: CASGSNYGYTF.

The chain recombines TRBV6-5 with TRBJ1-1; no reliable D call. This CDR3 has 14 amino acids. CDR1 is MNHEY and CDR2 is SVGAGI in the germline V gene. The V gene lost 0 bases and the J gene lost 5 bases, with 10 bases spanning the gap. The CDR3 bases are TGTGCCAGCAGTTACTCGGGGAGGAGGACTGAAGCTTTCTTT. Its translation: CASSYSGRRTEAFF.

The V gene is TRBV6-5, the J gene TRBJ1-1; possible D gene TRBD1, 5 bases. The CDR3 covers 13 residues. Germline CDR1 MNHEY, CDR2 SVGAGI. The ends were cut back, 3 bases at V and 10 bases at J, with 15 bases in the middle. In DNA, the CDR3 is TGTGCCAGCAGTTATCAGGGTTTATCCGGAGCTTTCTTT. It encodes CASSYQGLSGAFF.

V is TRBV19 and J is TRBJ1-5; 7 positions agree with TRBD1. Germline lookup yields CDR1 LNHDA and CDR2 SQIVND (reference sequence). The ends lost 8 bases at V and 9 bases at J; junction bases unmatched: 16. The CDR3 covers 15 residues. CDR3 DNA: TGTGCCAGTTCTCAGGGGGGAGCTCATATATCGCCCCAGCATTTT. This translates into CASSQGGAHISPQHF. The variable domain in full, completed from reference TRBV19 and TRBJ1-5, reads DGGITQSPKYLFRKEGQNVTLSCEQNLNHDAMYWYRQDPGQGLRLIYYSQIVNDFQKGDIAEGYSVSREKKESFPLTVTSAQKNPTAFYLCASSQGGAHISPQHFGDGTRLSIL.

The chain recombines TRBV3-1 (or the pseudogene TRBV3-2) with TRBJ1-2; 8 bases map to TRBD1. V shed 6 bases and J 6 bases; nucleotides not matched to a gene: 12. The germline V gene has CDR1 LGHDT and CDR2 YNNKEL (reference sequence). CDR3 length equals 15 residues. The CDR3, as DNA: TGTGCCAGCAGACACCGACAGGGGAAGAAGGATGGCTACACCTTC. It specifies CASRHRQGKKDGYTF.

The genes are TRBV5-1 and TRBJ2-5, with TRBD2 identical over 8 bases. Unmatched junction bases numbered 9, after V lost 5 bases and J lost 3 bases. The germline V gene encodes CDR1 SGHRS and CDR2 YFSETQ. The CDR3 extends over 15 amino acids. The CDR3 is CASRLTGGLEETQYF. Here the CDR3 DNA reads TGCGCCAGCAGGTTGACGGGGGGGCTCGAAGAGACCCAGTACTTC.

The chain uses TRBV5-1 and TRBJ1-5; a possible D gene is TRBD1 (5 bases). The germline gives CDR1 SGHRS, CDR2 YFSETQ. The length of the CDR3 is 15 residues. Deletions cut 0 bases from V and 5 bases from J, with 12 bases between. CDR3 nucleotide sequence: TGCGCCAGCAGCTTGGCCGGGGGGAGAGATCAGCCCCAGCATTTT. Residues: CASSLAGGRDQPQHF.

V gene TRBV5-4 combines with J gene TRBJ2-2, with D possibly being TRBD2 (6 bases). Germline CDR1 SGHNT, CDR2 YYREEE (reference sequence). The V end lost 4 bases, the J end lost 6 bases, and 13 bases lay between the germline ends. This CDR3 has 14 residues. CDR3 sequence: CASSASSESGELFF. The CDR3 DNA is TGTGCCAGCAGCGCCTCTAGCGAGTCCGGGGAGCTGTTTTTT.

The J gene is TRBJ2-1, the V gene TRBV7-3; TRBD2 matches at 9 bases. J lost 4 bases, V lost 1 base, and 2 bases had no gene match. CDR3 size: 15 residues. Germline V CDR1 and CDR2: SGHTA, FQGTGA. The CDR3 DNA is TGTGCCAGCAGCTTAAAAGCGGGGGGATACAATGAGCAGTTCTTC. It specifies CASSLKAGGYNEQFF.

The rearrangement uses TRBV2 and TRBJ2-7, with 7 nucleotides matching TRBD2. The CDR3 extends over 13 amino acids. After removal of 3 bases from V and 4 bases from J, the junction contained 3 bases not matched to a gene. Germline values: CDR1 SNHLY, CDR2 FYNNEI. CDR3 loop: CASSDRGEYEQYF. In DNA form, the CDR3 reads TGTGCCAGCAGTGACCGGGGGGAGTACGAGCAGTACTTC.

The rearrangement joins TRBV20-1 to TRBJ2-7; no firm D call. Looked up from germline, CDR1 is DFQATT and CDR2 is SNEGSKA (reference sequence). This CDR3 comprises 11 residues. The V end was cut by 2 bases, the J end by 5 bases, with 7 bases between. This CDR3 is CSARLRDEQYF. CDR3 DNA: TGCAGTGCTAGATTAAGGGACGAGCAGTACTTC.

The chain carries TRBV2 and TRBJ1-2; maybe TRBD1 (6 bases). The ends were cut back, 6 bases at V and 8 bases at J, with 16 bases in the middle. This CDR3 is built from 13 residues. The germline V gene has CDR1 SNHLY and CDR2 FYNNEI. CDR3 bases: TGTGCCAGCAGGGAGGGGGGGCCTAAAGGCTACACCTTC. Encoded protein: CASREGGPKGYTF.

The V gene is TRBV5-1, the J gene TRBJ1-1; D is unclear. Germline CDR1 and CDR2: SGHRS and YFSETQ. V lost 4 bases and J 5 bases, leaving 15 bases between the germline ends. The length of the CDR3 is 14 residues. The CDR3 reads CASSVQSPGTEAFF. Here the CDR3 DNA reads TGCGCCAGCAGCGTACAGTCACCGGGGACTGAAGCTTTCTTT.

J is TRBJ1-4 and V is TRBV5-1; 12 bases are a match to TRBD1. Germline values: CDR1 SGHRS, CDR2 YFSETQ. This CDR3 region has 15 residues. V lost 4 bases to trimming and J lost 8 bases; unmatched junction nucleotides: 6. The CDR3 bases are TGCGCCAGCAGCATTGGGACAGGGGGCGGCGAAAAACTGTTTTTT. It codes for CASSIGTGGGEKLFF.

This chain links TRBV10-3 with TRBJ1-5, with a possible D match to TRBD1 (6 bases). Trimming left V 6 bases short and J 2 bases short, with 14 bases between. The germline CDR1 and CDR2 sequences are ENHRY and SYGVKD. This CDR3 spans 15 amino acids. CDR3: CAISSSTGGNQPQHF. DNA for the CDR3: TGTGCCATCAGCTCCTCGACAGGTGGCAATCAGCCCCAGCATTTT.

The chain combines TRBV5-4 with TRBJ2-7; the match to TRBD1 covers 8 bases. V was pared by 4 bases and J by 6 bases, with 9 bases of the junction left unmatched. The CDR3 is 14 residues long. Per germline, CDR1 SGHNT and CDR2 YYREEE (reference sequence). The CDR3, as DNA: TGTGCCAGCAGCCTCGGACAGGGCTATTCCGAGCAGTACTTC. Protein sequence: CASSLGQGYSEQYF.

V and J are TRBV4-1 and TRBJ2-5, with 13 bases aligning to TRBD2. V lost 4 bases to trimming and J lost 5 bases; unmatched junction nucleotides: 7. CDR1 and CDR2 (germline): MGHRA, YSYEKL. The CDR3 is 16 residues long. As DNA, the CDR3 is TGCGCCAGCAGCCCGGGGGGACTAGCGGGGTTGGAGACCCAGTACTTC. Translated, it gives CASSPGGLAGLETQYF.

This sequence joins TRBV9 and TRBJ2-3; D ambiguous. CDR3 length: 14 residues. The germline gives CDR1 SGDLS, CDR2 YYNGEE. V shed 4 bases and J shed 0 bases, with 9 bases lying between them. In DNA, the CDR3 is TGTGCCAGCAGCTACCAATCTAGCACAGATACGCAGTATTTT. Protein product: CASSYQSSTDTQYF.

The chain employs TRBV2 and TRBJ2-7, with 8 bases lining up with TRBD2. V shed 11 bases and J 0 bases; nucleotides not matched to a gene: 12. The germline V gene has CDR1 SNHLY and CDR2 FYNNEI. The length of the CDR3 is 15 residues. CDR3 DNA: TGTGCCTCCGCCGGAGGCGGGGGGAGCTCCTACGAGCAGTACTTC. Translated, it gives CASAGGGGSSYEQYF. Based on the CDR3 plus reference TRBV2 and TRBJ2-7, the full variable domain is EPEVTQTPSHQVTQMGQEVILRCVPISNHLYFYWYRQILGQKVEFLVSFYNNEISEKSEIFDDQFSVERPDGSNFTLKIRSTKLEDSAMYFCASAGGGGSSYEQYFGPGTRLTVT.

This chain joins TRBV4-1 and TRBJ2-1; TRBD2 aligns across 8 bases. This CDR3 is 16 amino acids long. Germline CDR1 and CDR2: MGHRA and YSYEKL. The V gene end was trimmed by 4 bases and the J gene end by 6 bases; junction bases not matched to a gene: 11. The CDR3 sequence: CASSPGGGRTTNEQFF. DNA for the CDR3: TGCGCCAGCAGCCCCGGTGGCGGGAGGACGACCAATGAGCAGTTCTTC.

The CDR3 region is CASSLDGRLNNEQFF. CDR3 in DNA: TGTGCCAGCAGCTTAGATGGTCGTCTTAACAATGAGCAGTTCTTC. The chain links TRBV7-6 to TRBJ2-1; D remains ambiguous. In germline, CDR1 is SGHVS, CDR2 FNYEAQ. The V end was cut by 1 base, the J end by 5 bases, with 12 bases between. The CDR3 has 15 amino acids.

In its sample, this clone was seen once. The identical CDR3 is also encoded by other nucleotide sequences in the sample. Written as DNA, the CDR3 is TGCGCCAGCAGCTTGGGCCAGGGCAACTATGGCTACACCTTC. As protein: CASSLGQGNYGYTF. The gene calls are TRBV5-1 and TRBJ1-2, with D possibly TRBD1 on 5 matching bases. With 0 bases removed from V and 2 bases from J, the gap between germline ends came to 8 bases. Germline-derived CDR1 and CDR2 are SGHRS and YFSETQ. This CDR3 has 14 amino acids.

The chain recombines TRBV7-9 with TRBJ2-5, with D possibly matching TRBD2 (6 bases). The germline CDR1 and CDR2 sequences are SEHNR and FQNEAQ (reference sequence). V lost 5 bases and J lost 4, with 17 bases in between. This CDR3 comprises 15 residues. The CDR3 nucleotides are TGTGCCAGCAGCCTTGTCGGAGGGAGTACAGAGACCCAGTACTTC. It specifies CASSLVGGSTETQYF.

This chain joins TRBV7-9 and TRBJ1-3; no definite D call. Trimming pared 1 base from V and 2 bases from J, leaving 9 bases between. This CDR3 has 15 amino acids. The germline V gene encodes CDR1 SEHNR and CDR2 FQNEAQ (reference sequence). The CDR3 region has the DNA TGTGCCAGCAGCTTAGAACAGTTGACTGGAAACACCATATATTTT. Protein sequence: CASSLEQLTGNTIYF.

The chain employs TRBV14 and TRBJ1-5; 7 bases map to TRBD1. The CDR3 covers 13 residues. Unmatched junction bases numbered 4, after V lost 6 bases and J lost 5 bases. From germline, CDR1 is SGHDN and CDR2 FVKESK. CDR3 sequence (DNA): TGTGCCAGCAGTGGGACAGTCTATCAGCCCCAGCATTTT. It translates to CASSGTVYQPQHF.